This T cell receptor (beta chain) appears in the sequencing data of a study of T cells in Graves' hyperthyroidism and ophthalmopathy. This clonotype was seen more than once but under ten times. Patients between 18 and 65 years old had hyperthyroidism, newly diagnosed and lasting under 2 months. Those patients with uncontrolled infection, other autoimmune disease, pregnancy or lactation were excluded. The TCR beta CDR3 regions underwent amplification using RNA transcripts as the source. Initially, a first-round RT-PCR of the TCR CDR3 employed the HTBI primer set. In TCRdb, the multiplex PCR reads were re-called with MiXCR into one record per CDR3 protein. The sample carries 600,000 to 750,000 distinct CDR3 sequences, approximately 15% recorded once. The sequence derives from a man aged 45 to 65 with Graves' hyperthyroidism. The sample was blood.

The CDR3 sequence: CAWREDSNQPQHF. The CDR3 DNA reads as TGTGCCTGGAGGGAGGATAGCAATCAGCCCCAGCATTTT. The chain carries TRBV30 and TRBJ1-5; D ambiguous. The germline V gene has CDR1 GTSNPN and CDR2 SVGIG (reference sequence). The CDR3 is 13 amino acids. V dropped 3 bases and J dropped 0 bases, with 6 bases sitting between them.